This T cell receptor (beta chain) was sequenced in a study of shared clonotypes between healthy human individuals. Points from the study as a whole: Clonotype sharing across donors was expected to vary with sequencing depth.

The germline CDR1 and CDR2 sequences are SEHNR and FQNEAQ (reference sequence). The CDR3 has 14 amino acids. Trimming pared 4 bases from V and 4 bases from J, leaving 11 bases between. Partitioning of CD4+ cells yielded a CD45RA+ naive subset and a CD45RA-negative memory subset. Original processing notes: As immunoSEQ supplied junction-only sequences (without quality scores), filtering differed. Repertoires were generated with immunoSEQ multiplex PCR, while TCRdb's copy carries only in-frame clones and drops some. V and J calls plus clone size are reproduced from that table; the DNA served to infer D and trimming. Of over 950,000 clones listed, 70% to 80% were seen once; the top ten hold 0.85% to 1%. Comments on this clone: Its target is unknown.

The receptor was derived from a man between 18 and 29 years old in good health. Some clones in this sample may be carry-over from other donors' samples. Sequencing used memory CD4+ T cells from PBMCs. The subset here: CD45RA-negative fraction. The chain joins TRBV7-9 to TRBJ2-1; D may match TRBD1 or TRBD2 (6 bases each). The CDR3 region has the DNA TGTGCCAGCAGCTCGAGGGGGGAGTACAATGAGCAGTTCTTC. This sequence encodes CASSSRGEYNEQFF.